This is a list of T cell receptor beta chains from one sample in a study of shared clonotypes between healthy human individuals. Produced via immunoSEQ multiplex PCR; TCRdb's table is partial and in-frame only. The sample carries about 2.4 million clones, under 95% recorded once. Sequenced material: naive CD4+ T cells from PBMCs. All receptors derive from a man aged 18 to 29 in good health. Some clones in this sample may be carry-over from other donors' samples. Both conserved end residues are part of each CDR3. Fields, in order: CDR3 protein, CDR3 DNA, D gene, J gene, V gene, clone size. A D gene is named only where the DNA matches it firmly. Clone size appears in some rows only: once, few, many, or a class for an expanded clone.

CATSRGGSGRSNEQFF TGTGCCACCAGCAGAGGAGGTAGCGGGAGGTCGAATGAGCAGTTCTTC TRBD2 TRBJ2-1 TRBV15 .
CASSLAGPAEQYF TGTGCCAGCAGTTTAGCGGGACCCGCCGAGCAGTACTTC . TRBJ2-7 TRBV28 .
CASSMYTEAFF TGTGCCAGTAGTATGTACACTGAAGCTTTCTTT . TRBJ1-1 TRBV19 .
CASSPQAGELFF TGTGCCAGCTCGCCGCAGGCCGGGGAGCTGTTTTTT . TRBJ2-2 TRBV18 .
CASSNQGAGNTIYF TGCGCCAGCAGTAATCAGGGTGCTGGAAACACCATATATTTT . TRBJ1-3 TRBV5-1 once
CASSFGEMNTDTQYF TGTGCCAGCAGCTTTGGTGAGATGAACACAGATACGCAGTATTTT . TRBJ2-3 TRBV12-1 .
CASSPGLGVVGELFF TGTGCCAGCAGCCCTGGACTAGGAGTGGTTGGGGAGCTGTTTTTT TRBD2 TRBJ2-2 TRBV9 .
CASTGSYEQYF TGTGCCAGCACCGGGTCCTACGAGCAGTACTTC . TRBJ2-7 TRBV28 .
CASSLIGGSSYNEQFF TGTGCCAGCAGTTTAATTGGGGGCAGCTCCTATAATGAGCAGTTCTTC . TRBJ2-1 TRBV28 .
CASSLLPGGYEQYF TGTGCCAGCAGTTTACTCCCAGGGGGCTACGAGCAGTACTTC TRBD1 TRBJ2-7 TRBV27 .
CASSESSGRKSYNEQFF TGTGCCAGCAGCGAGTCTAGCGGGAGGAAATCCTACAATGAGCAGTTCTTC TRBD2 TRBJ2-1 TRBV9 .
CASSVRGGVTEAFF TGTGCCAGCAGCGTCCGAGGGGGAGTTACTGAAGCTTTCTTT . TRBJ1-1 TRBV7-8 .
CASSPGLAELYEQYF TGTGCCAGCAGCCCCGGACTAGCGGAACTCTACGAGCAGTACTTC TRBD2 TRBJ2-7 TRBV9 .
CASSISGRLIEAFF TGTGCCAGTAGTATATCGGGACGGTTGATTGAAGCTTTCTTT . TRBJ1-1 TRBV19 .
CASSSRGWEQYF TGTGCCAGCAGTTCCCGGGGGTGGGAGCAGTACTTC . TRBJ2-7 TRBV28 .
CAWSPGTQPQHF TGTGCCTGGAGTCCAGGGACCCAGCCCCAGCATTTT . TRBJ1-5 TRBV30 few
CASSPSYRGSSPLHF TGTGCCAGCAGCCCCTCATACAGGGGTAGTTCACCCCTCCACTTT TRBD1 TRBJ1-6 TRBV11-2 once
CASSLITGELFF TGTGCCAGCAGTTTAATTACCGGGGAGCTGTTTTTT . TRBJ2-2 TRBV27 .
CASSLVEGGYEQYF TGCGCCAGCAGCTTGGTAGAGGGTGGGTACGAGCAGTACTTC . TRBJ2-7 TRBV5-1 .
CASSMFSGRETQYF TGCGCCAGCAGCATGTTTTCGGGTCGGGAGACCCAGTACTTC . TRBJ2-5 TRBV5-1 .
CASSFLYTGELFF TGTGCCAGCAGCTTTCTCTACACCGGGGAGCTGTTTTTT . TRBJ2-2 TRBV5-4 .
CSARSGAEAFF TGCAGTGCTAGATCAGGGGCTGAAGCTTTCTTT . TRBJ1-1 TRBV20-1 few
CASRGPLRRPNTEAFF TGTGCCAGCAGGGGGCCTCTTCGACGGCCGAACACTGAAGCTTTCTTT . TRBJ1-1 TRBV28 few
CASARTSVDTGELFF TGTGCCAGCGCAAGGACTAGCGTTGACACCGGGGAGCTGTTTTTT TRBD2 TRBJ2-2 TRBV27 .
CASSVGSRGGELFF TGTGCCAGCAGCGTAGGGAGTAGGGGCGGGGAGCTGTTTTTT . TRBJ2-2 TRBV9 once
CASHHLGRAYNEQFF TGTGCCAGCCACCATTTGGGGAGAGCTTACAATGAGCAGTTCTTC . TRBJ2-1 TRBV19 .
CASRRDKTTGELFF TGTGCCAGCAGGCGCGATAAGACCACCGGGGAGCTGTTTTTT . TRBJ2-2 TRBV9 .
CASSERQGTSGIYNEQFF TGTGCCAGCAGCGAAAGACAGGGGACTAGCGGGATTTACAATGAGCAGTTCTTC TRBD2 TRBJ2-1 TRBV25-1 .
CASSLSGQGRGYTF TGTGCCAGCAGTTTATCGGGCCAGGGTCGTGGCTACACCTTC . TRBJ1-2 TRBV28 .
CASSVGGSGSSYNEQFF TGTGCCAGCAGCGTAGGCGGGAGCGGGAGTTCCTACAATGAGCAGTTCTTC TRBD2 TRBJ2-1 TRBV9 .
CASSRNLLPNTGELFF TGTGCCAGCAGCCGTAACTTACTTCCGAACACCGGGGAGCTGTTTTTT . TRBJ2-2 TRBV7-6 .
CSVPPYRDRIYSPLHF TGCAGCGTCCCCCCCTACCGCGACAGGATATATTCACCCCTCCACTTT . TRBJ1-6 TRBV29-1 .
CASTGDGGGYTF TGTGCCAGCACCGGGGACGGTGGAGGCTACACCTTC . TRBJ1-2 TRBV28 .
CASSDSRGYGYTF TGTGCCAGCAGTGATAGCAGGGGTTACGGCTACACCTTC . TRBJ1-2 TRBV2 .
CASSLWRGGETQYF TGTGCCAGCAGCTTATGGAGGGGTGGAGAGACCCAGTACTTC . TRBJ2-5 TRBV7-8 .
CASSPGADNQPQHF TGTGCCAGCTCACCAGGGGCCGACAATCAGCCCCAGCATTTT . TRBJ1-5 TRBV18 .
CASTGLADYNEQFF TGTGCCAGCACAGGACTAGCGGACTACAATGAGCAGTTCTTC TRBD2 TRBJ2-1 TRBV2 .
CASNLGGEKLFF TGTGCCAGCAACCTGGGGGGGGAAAAACTGTTTTTT . TRBJ1-4 TRBV25-1 .
CASSTRPNTGELFF TGTGCCAGCAGCACCCGACCGAACACCGGGGAGCTGTTTTTT . TRBJ2-2 TRBV9 .
CATGQGSRVEQYF TGTGCCACTGGACAGGGGTCTCGGGTCGAGCAGTACTTC TRBD1 TRBJ2-7 TRBV10-3 .
CASTPGGDLGQPQHF TGTGCCAGCACCCCTGGGGGGGATCTGGGTCAGCCCCAGCATTTT . TRBJ1-5 TRBV28 once